The next 3 T cell receptor beta chains were all read from a single sample in a study of OX40 agonist ivuxolimab in advanced cancers. Libraries were built with the immunoSEQ multiplex PCR assay. TCRdb obtained this table from immuneACCESS and retained in-frame rearrangements with V and J assigned. These tables miss some clones; where compared with another copy, unresolved V genes account for less than half of the shortfall, and the remainder is unexplained. This sample is represented by 45,000 to 65,000 clones; 87% of them were singletons. The top ten clones comprise under 2% of the sample. The sample here was CD4+ or CD8+ T cells sorted from blood, taken in a trial of the OX40 agonist ivuxolimab. These TCRs come from an adult with an advanced solid tumor such as melanoma, head and neck, liver or kidney cancer.

The V call is TRBV18, the J call TRBJ2-1, with 9 bases identical to TRBD1. Germline V gene sequence: CDR1 KGHSH, CDR2 LQKENI. J lost 0 bases, V lost 5 bases, and 2 bases had no gene match. CDR3 length equals 15 residues. The CDR3 nucleotides are TGTGCCAGCTCATCGACAGGGGGCTCCTACAATGAGCAGTTCTTC. It translates to CASSSTGGSYNEQFF.

The gene calls are TRBV7-2 and TRBJ2-1; D might be TRBD2 (6 bases). Germline-derived CDR1 and CDR2 are SGHTA and FQGNSA. V was cut by 8 bases and J by 0 bases, with 11 bases left in between. The CDR3 extends over 14 amino acids. For the CDR3, the DNA is TGTGCCAGCCGGGGACTTGGCTCCTACAATGAGCAGTTCTTC. This encodes CASRGLGSYNEQFF.

CDR3 nucleotides: TGTGCCAGCAGTGATGCGGGGGGCGGCTACACCTTC. This translates into CASSDAGGGYTF. V usage is TRBV2 and J usage is TRBJ1-2, with TRBD1 as a possible D gene (6 bases). V gave up 3 bases and J gave up 8 bases, with 10 bases separating them. CDR1 and CDR2 from the germline V gene are SNHLY and FYNNEI. CDR3 length: 12 amino acids.